This T cell receptor beta chain is from a study of control samples from healthy donors and cancer patients (dated by TCRdb to the early 2020s). A word on this clone: What antigen it recognizes has not been identified. Qualities for individual bases were not recorded, and no much larger clone is one base off.

The library was produced with the immunoSEQ multiplex PCR assay. Here the immuneACCESS table is served through TCRdb, limited to in-frame sequences with V and J called. Missing clones are a known gap in these copies; in checked studies unresolved V genes cover under half, and the rest lacks a known reason. The sample data list roughly 120,000 clones, and about 95% of these were observed just once. Less than 4.5% of the sample is held by the ten biggest clonotypes. Sequenced material: blood. The source of this sequence is a man younger than 45 in good health.

The sequence in DNA is TGTGCCAGCAGTTCCCCGGGACTAGCGGGCTCCCGCTCCGGGGAGCTGTTTTTT. It is translated as CASSSPGLAGSRSGELFF. This chain is built from TRBV6-2 or TRBV6-3 and TRBJ2-2, and 12 bases in between align with TRBD2. Trimming leaves V shorter by 4 bases and J shorter by 6 bases, with the junction holding 12 bases beyond the gene matches. The CDR3 runs 18 amino acids, cysteine and phenylalanine included. Only the CDR3 portion is preserved as DNA: 54 bases, with reading frame beginning at the first base. Looking up the germline V gene yields CDR1 MNHEY and CDR2 SVGEGT.